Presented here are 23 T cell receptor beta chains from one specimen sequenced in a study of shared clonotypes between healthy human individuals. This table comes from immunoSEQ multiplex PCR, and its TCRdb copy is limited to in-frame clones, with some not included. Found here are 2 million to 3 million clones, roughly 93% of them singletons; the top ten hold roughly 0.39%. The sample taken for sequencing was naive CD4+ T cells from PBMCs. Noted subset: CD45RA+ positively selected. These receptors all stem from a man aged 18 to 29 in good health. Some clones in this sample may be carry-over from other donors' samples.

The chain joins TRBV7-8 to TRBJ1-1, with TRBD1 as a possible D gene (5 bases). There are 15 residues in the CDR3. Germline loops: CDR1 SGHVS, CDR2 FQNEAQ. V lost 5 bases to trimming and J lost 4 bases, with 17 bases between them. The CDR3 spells CASSPRGALSTEAFF. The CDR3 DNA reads TGTGCCAGCAGCCCCCGCGGGGCGCTGAGCACTGAAGCTTTCTTT.

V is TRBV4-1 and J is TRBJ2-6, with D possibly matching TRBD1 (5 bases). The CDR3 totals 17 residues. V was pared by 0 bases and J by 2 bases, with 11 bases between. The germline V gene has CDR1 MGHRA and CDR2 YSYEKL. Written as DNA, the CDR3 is TGCGCCAGCAGCCAAGAACCCCCAGGGCCTGGGGCCAACGTCCTGACTTTC. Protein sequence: CASSQEPPGPGANVLTF.

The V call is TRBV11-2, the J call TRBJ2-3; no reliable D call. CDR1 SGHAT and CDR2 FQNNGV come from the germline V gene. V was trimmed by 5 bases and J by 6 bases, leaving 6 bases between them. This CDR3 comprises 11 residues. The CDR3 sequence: CASSIIDTQYF. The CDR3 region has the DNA TGTGCCAGCAGCATAATCGATACGCAGTATTTT.

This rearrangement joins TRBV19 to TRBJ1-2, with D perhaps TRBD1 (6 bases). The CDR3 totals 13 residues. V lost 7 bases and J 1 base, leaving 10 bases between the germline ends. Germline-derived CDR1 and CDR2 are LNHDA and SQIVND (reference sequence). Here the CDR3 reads CASTKGGNYGYTF. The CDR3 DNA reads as TGTGCCAGTACCAAGGGGGGTAACTATGGCTACACCTTC.

The CDR3 spells CASSLEVRTRAYEQYF. Here the CDR3 DNA reads TGTGCCAGCAGCTTAGAGGTCAGGACTAGAGCCTACGAGCAGTACTTC. The chain carries TRBV7-8 and TRBJ2-7; the match to TRBD2 covers 7 bases. CDR3 size: 16 residues. Germline loops: CDR1 SGHVS, CDR2 FQNEAQ. The ends lost 1 base at V and 2 bases at J; junction bases unmatched: 8.

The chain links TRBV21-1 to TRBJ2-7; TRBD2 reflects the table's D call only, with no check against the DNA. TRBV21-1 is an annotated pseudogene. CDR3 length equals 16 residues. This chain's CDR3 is CASSKEEGVTHYEQYF. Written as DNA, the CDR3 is TGTGCCAGCAGCAAAGAGGAGGGTGTCACCCACTACGAGCAGTACTTC.

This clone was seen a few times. The CDR3 reads CASSLESHGYTF. CDR3 nucleotide sequence: TGCGCCAGCAGCCTAGAGTCCCATGGCTACACCTTC. The chain recombines TRBV5-1 with TRBJ1-2; D is unclear. From germline, CDR1 is SGHRS and CDR2 YFSETQ. Trimming cost V 4 bases and J 6 bases, with 10 bases left between them. The CDR3 spans 12 residues. The variable domain in full, with the rest retrieved from reference TRBV5-1 and TRBJ1-2, is KAGVTQTPRYLIKTRGQQVTLSCSPISGHRSVSWYQQTPGQGLQFLFEYFSETQRNKGNFPGRFSGRQFSNSRSEMNVSTLELGDSALYLCASSLESHGYTFGSGTRLTVV.

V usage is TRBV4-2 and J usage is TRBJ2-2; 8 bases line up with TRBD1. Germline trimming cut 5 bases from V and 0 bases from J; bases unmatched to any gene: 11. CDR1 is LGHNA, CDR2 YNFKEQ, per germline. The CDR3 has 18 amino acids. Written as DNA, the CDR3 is TGTGCCAGCAGCTCCCACCCCTGGGACAGGACGAACACCGGGGAGCTGTTTTTT. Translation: CASSSHPWDRTNTGELFF.

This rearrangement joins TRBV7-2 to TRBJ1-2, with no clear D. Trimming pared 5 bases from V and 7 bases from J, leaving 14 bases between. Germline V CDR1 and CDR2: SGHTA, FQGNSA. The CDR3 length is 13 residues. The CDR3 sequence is CASSLIKGPGYTF. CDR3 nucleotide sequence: TGTGCCAGCAGCCTAATTAAAGGGCCTGGCTACACCTTC.

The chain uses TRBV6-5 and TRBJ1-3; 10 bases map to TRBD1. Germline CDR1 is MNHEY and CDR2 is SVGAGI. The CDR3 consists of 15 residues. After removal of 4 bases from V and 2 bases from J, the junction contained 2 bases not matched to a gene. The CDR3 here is CASSFDRGPGNTIYF. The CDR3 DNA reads TGTGCCAGCAGTTTCGACAGGGGGCCTGGAAACACCATATATTTT.

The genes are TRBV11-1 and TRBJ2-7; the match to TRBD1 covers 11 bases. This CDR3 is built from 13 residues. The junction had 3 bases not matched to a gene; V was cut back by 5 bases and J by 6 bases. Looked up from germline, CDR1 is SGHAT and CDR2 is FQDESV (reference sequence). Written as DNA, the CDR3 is TGTGCCAGCAGCCCGGGACAGGGGGGCGAGCAGTACTTC. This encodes CASSPGQGGEQYF.

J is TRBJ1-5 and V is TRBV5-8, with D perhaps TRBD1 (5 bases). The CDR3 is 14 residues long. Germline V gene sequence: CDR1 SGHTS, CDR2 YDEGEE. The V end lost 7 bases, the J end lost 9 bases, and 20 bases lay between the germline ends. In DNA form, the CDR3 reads TGTGCCAGCCGAACTCCGGGGGGATGGGCGCCCCAGCATTTT. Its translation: CASRTPGGWAPQHF.

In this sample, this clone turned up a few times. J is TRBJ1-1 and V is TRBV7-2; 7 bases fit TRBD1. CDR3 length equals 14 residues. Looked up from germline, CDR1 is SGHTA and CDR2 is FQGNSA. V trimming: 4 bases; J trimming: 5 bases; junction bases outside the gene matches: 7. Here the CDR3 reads CASSYRQGSTEAFF. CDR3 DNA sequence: TGTGCCAGCAGCTATCGACAGGGATCGACTGAAGCTTTCTTT.

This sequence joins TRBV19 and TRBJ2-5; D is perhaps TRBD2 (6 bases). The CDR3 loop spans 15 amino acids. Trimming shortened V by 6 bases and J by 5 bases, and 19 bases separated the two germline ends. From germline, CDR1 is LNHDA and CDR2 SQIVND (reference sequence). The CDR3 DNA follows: TGTGCCAGTAGAACGGTTCTCCGGGGGTCTGAGACCCAGTACTTC. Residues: CASRTVLRGSETQYF.

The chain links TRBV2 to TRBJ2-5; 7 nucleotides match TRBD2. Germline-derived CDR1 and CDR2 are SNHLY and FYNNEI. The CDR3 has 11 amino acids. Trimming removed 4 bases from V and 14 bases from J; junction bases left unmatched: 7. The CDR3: CASSVGGTFYF. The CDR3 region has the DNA TGTGCCAGCAGTGTGGGGGGGACGTTTTACTTC.

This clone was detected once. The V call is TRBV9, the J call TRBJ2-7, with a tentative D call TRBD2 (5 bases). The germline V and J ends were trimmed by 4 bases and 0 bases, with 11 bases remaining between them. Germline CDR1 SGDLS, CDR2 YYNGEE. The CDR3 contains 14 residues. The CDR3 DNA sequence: TGTGCCAGCAGCAAGAGCGGTAGCTCCTACGAGCAGTACTTC. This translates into CASSKSGSSYEQYF.

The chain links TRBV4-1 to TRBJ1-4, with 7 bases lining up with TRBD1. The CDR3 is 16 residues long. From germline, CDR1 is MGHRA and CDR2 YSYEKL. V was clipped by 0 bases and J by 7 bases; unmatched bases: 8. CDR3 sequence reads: CASSQETGWAGEKLFF. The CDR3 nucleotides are TGCGCCAGCAGCCAAGAGACAGGGTGGGCGGGTGAAAAACTGTTTTTT.

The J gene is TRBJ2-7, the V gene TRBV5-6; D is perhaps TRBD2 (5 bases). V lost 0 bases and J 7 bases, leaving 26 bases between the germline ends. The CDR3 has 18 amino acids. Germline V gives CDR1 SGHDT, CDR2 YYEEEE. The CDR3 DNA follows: TGTGCCAGCAGCTTGGTTGCATCGGGATTCGCGGGCGAAGGAGAGCAGTACTTC. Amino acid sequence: CASSLVASGFAGEGEQYF.

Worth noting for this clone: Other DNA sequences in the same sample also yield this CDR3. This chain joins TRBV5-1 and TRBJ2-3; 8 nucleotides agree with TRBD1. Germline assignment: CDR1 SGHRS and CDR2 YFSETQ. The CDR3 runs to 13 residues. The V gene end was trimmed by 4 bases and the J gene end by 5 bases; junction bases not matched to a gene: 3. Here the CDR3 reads CASSPDRGDTQYF. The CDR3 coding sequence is TGCGCCAGCAGCCCTGACAGGGGAGATACGCAGTATTTT.

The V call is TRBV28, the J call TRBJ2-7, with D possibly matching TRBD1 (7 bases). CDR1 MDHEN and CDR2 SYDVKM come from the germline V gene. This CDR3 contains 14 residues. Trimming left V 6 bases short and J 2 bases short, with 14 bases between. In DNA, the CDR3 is TGTGCCAGCAGACACTCAGGGGGGCCCTACGAGCAGTACTTC. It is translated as CASRHSGGPYEQYF.

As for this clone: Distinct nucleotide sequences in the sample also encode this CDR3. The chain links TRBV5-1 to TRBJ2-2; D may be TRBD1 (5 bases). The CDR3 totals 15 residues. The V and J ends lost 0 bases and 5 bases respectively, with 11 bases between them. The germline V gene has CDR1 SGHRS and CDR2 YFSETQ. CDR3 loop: CASSLESGRTGELFF. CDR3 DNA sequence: TGCGCCAGCAGCTTGGAGTCAGGGCGAACCGGGGAGCTGTTTTTT.

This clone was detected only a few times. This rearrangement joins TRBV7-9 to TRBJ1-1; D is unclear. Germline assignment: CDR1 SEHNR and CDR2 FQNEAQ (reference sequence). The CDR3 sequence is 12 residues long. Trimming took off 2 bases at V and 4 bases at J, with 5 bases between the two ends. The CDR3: CASSLLFTEAFF. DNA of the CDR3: TGTGCCAGCAGCTTATTGTTCACTGAAGCTTTCTTT.

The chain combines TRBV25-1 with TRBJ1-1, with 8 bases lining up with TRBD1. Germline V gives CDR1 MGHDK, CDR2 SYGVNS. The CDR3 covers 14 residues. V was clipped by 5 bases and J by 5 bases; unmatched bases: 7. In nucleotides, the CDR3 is TGTGCCAGCAGTAAGACAGGGGTAGGGACTGAAGCTTTCTTT. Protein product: CASSKTGVGTEAFF. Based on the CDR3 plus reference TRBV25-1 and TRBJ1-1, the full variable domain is EADIYQTPRYLVIGTGKKITLECSQTMGHDKMYWYQQDPGMELHLIHYSYGVNSTEKGDLSSESTVSRIRTEHFPLTLESARPSHTSQYLCASSKTGVGTEAFFGQGTRLTVV.